The 5 T cell receptor beta chains in this list originate from one sample, sequenced in a study of lymphopenia after photon versus proton radiotherapy. This table comes from immunoSEQ multiplex PCR, and its TCRdb copy is limited to in-frame clones, with some not included. The sample includes 150,000 to 200,000 clones, approximately 91% of them seen just once. The material was peripheral blood, obtained from a patient treated with photon-based radiotherapy. The receptors come from a man over 45 with gastric cancer.

V and J are TRBV10-2 and TRBJ1-3; D ambiguous. V gave up 0 bases and J gave up 0 bases, with 9 bases separating them. CDR3 length: 16 amino acids. The germline CDR1 and CDR2 sequences are WSHSY and SAAADI. The CDR3 DNA is TGCGCCAGCAGTGAGTCAGGACGGACCTCTGGAAACACCATATATTTT. As protein: CASSESGRTSGNTIYF.

The chain combines TRBV20-1 with TRBJ1-1, with unresolved D. Germline CDR1 is DFQATT and CDR2 is SNEGSKA (reference sequence). The CDR3 extends over 11 amino acids. Trimming took off 0 bases at V and 9 bases at J, with 8 bases between the two ends. The chain's CDR3 is CSARDLEQAFF. The CDR3 bases are TGCAGTGCTAGAGATCTAGAGCAAGCTTTCTTT.

This CDR3 is CASSQLTGFMNTEAFF. In DNA form, the CDR3 reads TGCGCCAGCAGCCAACTTACCGGGTTTATGAACACTGAAGCTTTCTTT. The V and J genes are TRBV4-1 and TRBJ1-1; D gene unclear. The CDR3 covers 16 residues. Germline lookup yields CDR1 MGHRA and CDR2 YSYEKL. V was trimmed by 2 bases and J by 0 bases, leaving 13 bases between them.

This sequence joins TRBV21-1 and TRBJ2-4; the D call TRBD2 from the table was never checked on the DNA. TRBV21-1 is designated a pseudogene. The CDR3 is made up of 12 amino acids. CDR3 region: CASIREENIQYF. The CDR3 nucleotides are TGTGCCAGCATCCGGGAGGAAAACATTCAGTACTTC.

The chain combines TRBV29-1 with TRBJ1-2; 8 bases line up with TRBD1. Trimming removed 7 bases from V and 6 bases from J; junction bases left unmatched: 10. The CDR3 runs to 13 residues. Per the germline V gene, CDR1 is SQVTM and CDR2 is ANQGSEA. The CDR3 reads CSGRDRRLDGYTF. For the CDR3, the DNA is TGCAGCGGCCGGGACAGGAGACTTGATGGCTACACCTTC.